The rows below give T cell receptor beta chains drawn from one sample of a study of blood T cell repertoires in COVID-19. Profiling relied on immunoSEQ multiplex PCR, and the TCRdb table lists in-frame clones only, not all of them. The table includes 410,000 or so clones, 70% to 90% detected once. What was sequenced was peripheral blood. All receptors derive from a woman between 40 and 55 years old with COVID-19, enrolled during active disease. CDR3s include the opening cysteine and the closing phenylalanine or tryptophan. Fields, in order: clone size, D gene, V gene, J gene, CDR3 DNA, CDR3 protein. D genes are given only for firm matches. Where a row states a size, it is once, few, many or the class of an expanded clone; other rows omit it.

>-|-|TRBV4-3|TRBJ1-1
TGCGCCAGCAGCCAAGTTAACGGGAACACTGAAGCTTTCTTT
CASSQVNGNTEAFF
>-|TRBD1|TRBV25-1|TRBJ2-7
TGTGCCAGCAGTTGGGGACAGGGGGCCTACGAGCAGTACTTC
CASSWGQGAYEQYF
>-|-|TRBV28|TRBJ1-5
TGTGCCAGCAGTTTATTAGGGGGTCTTCAGCCCCAGCATTTT
CASSLLGGLQPQHF
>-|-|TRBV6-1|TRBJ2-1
TGTGCCAGCAGTGAAGCCCTCTTCTACCCCAATGAGCAGTTCTTC
CASSEALFYPNEQFF
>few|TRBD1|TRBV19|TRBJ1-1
TGTGCCAGTAGTACCCCATGGGGACAGGGGAACACTGAAGCTTTCTTT
CASSTPWGQGNTEAFF
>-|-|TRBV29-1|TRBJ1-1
TGCAGCGTTGTCCGGGTATCGAACACTGAAGCTTTCTTT
CSVVRVSNTEAFF
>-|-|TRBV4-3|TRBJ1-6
TGCGCCAGCAGCCAAAACCTATGGTTCTCCCTCCACTTT
CASSQNLWFSLHF
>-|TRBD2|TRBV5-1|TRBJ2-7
TGCGCCAGCAGCTTTTCAGTCGGTCTAGCGGGATCACCTTCCACCTACGAGCAGTACTTC
CASSFSVGLAGSPSTYEQYF
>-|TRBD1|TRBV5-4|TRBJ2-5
TGTGCCAGCAGCCCCGACAGGGCCCAAGAGACCCAGTACTTC
CASSPDRAQETQYF
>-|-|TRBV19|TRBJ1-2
TGTGCCAGTAGTATAGGACTGGGGGGACTCAACTATGGCTACACCTTC
CASSIGLGGLNYGYTF
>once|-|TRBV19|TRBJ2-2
TGTGCCAGTAGTAACCCACAGGGTCTCTTTACCGGGGAGCTGTTTTTT
CASSNPQGLFTGELFF
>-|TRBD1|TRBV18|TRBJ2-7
TGTGCCAGCTCACCCGACAGGGGCCCCGTCGAGCAGTACTTC
CASSPDRGPVEQYF
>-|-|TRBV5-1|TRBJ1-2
TGCGCCAGCAGCTTGGGTGTTAGGGAGGATGGCTACACCTTC
CASSLGVREDGYTF
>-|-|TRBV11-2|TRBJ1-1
TGTGCCAGCAGCTACCGGACTGATAACACTGAAGCTTTCTTT
CASSYRTDNTEAFF
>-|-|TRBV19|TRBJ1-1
TGTGCCAGTAGTATTCCGTTGGGCCACCTTAACACTGAAGCTTTCTTT
CASSIPLGHLNTEAFF
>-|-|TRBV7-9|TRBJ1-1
TGTGCCAGCAGCTTACGGGGGGCGTGGGTGAACACTGAAGCTTTCTTT
CASSLRGAWVNTEAFF
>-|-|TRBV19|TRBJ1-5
TGTGCCAGTAGTATAGGCCAGGGGATGGGGCCCCAGCATTTT
CASSIGQGMGPQHF
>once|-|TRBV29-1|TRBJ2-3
TGCAGCGTTGAACCGCCAGGGCCAGGTACGCAGTATTTT
CSVEPPGPGTQYF
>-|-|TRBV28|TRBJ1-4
TGTGCCAGCAGTTTAGACAGGAGGCGGTTTAATGAAAAACTGTTTTTT
CASSLDRRRFNEKLFF
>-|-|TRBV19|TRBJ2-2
TGTGCCAGTAGCAACACCGGAGGGGGGAGGGCCGTCGGGGAGCTGTTTTTT
CASSNTGGGRAVGELFF
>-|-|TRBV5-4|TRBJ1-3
TGTGCCAGCAGCTTGGAGGGAGGGGCTGGAAACACCATATATTTT
CASSLEGGAGNTIYF
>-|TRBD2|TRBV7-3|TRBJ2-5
TGTGCCAGCAGCTTTAGCGGGGGGGCCCCGCAGGAGACCCAGTACTTC
CASSFSGGAPQETQYF
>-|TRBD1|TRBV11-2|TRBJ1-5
TGTGCCAGCAGCTCACAGGGGAGCAATCAGCCCCAGCATTTT
CASSSQGSNQPQHF
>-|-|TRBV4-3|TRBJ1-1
TGCGCCAGCAGCCCAGACCACGGGGACACTGAAGCTTTCTTT
CASSPDHGDTEAFF
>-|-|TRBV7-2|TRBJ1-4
TGTGCCAGCAGCCCGTCGGGGAGTAGGAGTAGACTGTTTTTT
CASSPSGSRSRLFF
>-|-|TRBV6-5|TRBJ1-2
TGTGCCAGCAGTTACTACAGGGAGGGAGGCTACACCTTC
CASSYYREGGYTF
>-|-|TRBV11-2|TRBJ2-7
TGTGCCAGCAGCCTAACCCCAGGGGAGAGGTACGAGCAGTACTTC
CASSLTPGERYEQYF
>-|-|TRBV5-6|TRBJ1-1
TGTGCCAGCAGCCCGACAGGTCGGACTGAAGCTTTCTTT
CASSPTGRTEAFF
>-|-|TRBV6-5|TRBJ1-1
TGTGCCAGCAGTTATTCCCAAAAAGCTTTCTTT
CASSYSQKAFF
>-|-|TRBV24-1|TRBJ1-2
TGTGCCACCAGCGGGTATAACTATGGCTACACCTTC
CATSGYNYGYTF
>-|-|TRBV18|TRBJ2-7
TGTGCCAGCTCACCATCAGGGGCCTACGAGCAGTACTTC
CASSPSGAYEQYF
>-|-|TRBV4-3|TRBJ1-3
TGCGCCAGCAGCCAAGTCGCCGCCAGGGCCTCTGGAAACACCATATATTTT
CASSQVAARASGNTIYF
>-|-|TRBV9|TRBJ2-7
TGTGCCAGCAGCGTCGACGAGACTCGAACCTACGAGCAGTACTTC
CASSVDETRTYEQYF
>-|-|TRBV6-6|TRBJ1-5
TGTGCCAGCAGTATCCGCCGGGACTCCAGCAATCAGCCCCAGCATTTT
CASSIRRDSSNQPQHF
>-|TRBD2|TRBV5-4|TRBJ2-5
TGTGCCAGCAGCTTTCGACTAGCGGGTGGCCAAGAGACCCAGTACTTC
CASSFRLAGGQETQYF
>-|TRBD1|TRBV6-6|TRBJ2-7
TGTGCCAGCAGCCGGGTGTCAGGGGGCTACTACGAGCAGTACTTC
CASSRVSGGYYEQYF
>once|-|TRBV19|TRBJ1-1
TGTGCCAGTAGTATCAGGCAAGGACAAGGGAACACTGAAGCTTTCTTT
CASSIRQGQGNTEAFF
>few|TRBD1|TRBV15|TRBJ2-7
TGTGCCACCAGCAGAGGACAGGGGTCTAGCGAGCAGTACTTC
CATSRGQGSSEQYF
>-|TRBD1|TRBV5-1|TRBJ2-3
TGCGCCAGCAGCTTGGGGACAGGGCGGGAAGATACGCAGTATTTT
CASSLGTGREDTQYF
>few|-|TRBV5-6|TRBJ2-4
TGTGCCAGCAGCGTGATTCGCGGTAATAAAAACATTCAGTACTTC
CASSVIRGNKNIQYF
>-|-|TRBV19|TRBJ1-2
TGTGCCAGTAGTACGCCCCTCGACTTATATGGCTACACCTTC
CASSTPLDLYGYTF
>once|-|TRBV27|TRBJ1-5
TGTGCCAGCAGTTCCACCGGGGATTATCAGCCCCAGCATTTT
CASSSTGDYQPQHF
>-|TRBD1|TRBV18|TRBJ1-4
TGTGCCAGCTCACACGGGACAGGGGACGAAAAACTGTTTTTT
CASSHGTGDEKLFF
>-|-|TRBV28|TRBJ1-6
TGTGCCAGCAGGAGGGGGTCCTATAATTCACCCCTCCACTTT
CASRRGSYNSPLHF
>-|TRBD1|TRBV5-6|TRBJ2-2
TGTGCCAGCAGAGGGGGCACTAGAACCGGGGAGCTGTTTTTT
CASRGGTRTGELFF
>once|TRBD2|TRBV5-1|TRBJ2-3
TGCGCCAGCAGCTCCCTACCGACTAGCGGGAGGGCCACGGATACGCAGTATTTT
CASSSLPTSGRATDTQYF
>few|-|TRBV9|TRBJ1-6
TGTGCCAGCAGCGACCCGAAAGCCAGTCCTACCAGGGGTTGGAATTCACCCCTCCACTTT
CASSDPKASPTRGWNSPLHF
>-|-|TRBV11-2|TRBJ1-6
TGTGCCAGCAGCTTAGGGGTGCTGGGGAGCTCCTATAATTCACCCCTCCACTTT
CASSLGVLGSSYNSPLHF
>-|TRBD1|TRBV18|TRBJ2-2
TGTGCCAGCTCAGCGACCGGGACAGTGAACACCGGGGAGCTGTTTTTT
CASSATGTVNTGELFF
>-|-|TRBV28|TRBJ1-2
TGTGCCAGCAGTCCCCGGGGGGGGGCGCAAACGGGCTACACCTTC
CASSPRGGAQTGYTF
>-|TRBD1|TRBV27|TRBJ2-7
TGTGCCAGCAGTTTATACTCGAGTCGGACAGGGGGCCTTTACGAGCAGTACTTC
CASSLYSSRTGGLYEQYF
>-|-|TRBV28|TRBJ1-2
TGTGCCAGCAGTTCCCCACGACGGGGAGCTAACTATGGCTACACCTTC
CASSSPRRGANYGYTF
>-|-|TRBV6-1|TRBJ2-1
TGTGCCAGCAGTGAAGCGCGGCCCTTTGACGAGCAGTTCTTC
CASSEARPFDEQFF
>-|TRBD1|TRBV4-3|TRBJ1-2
TGCGCCAGCAGCCGGGCAGCCGGACAGGCCTATGGCTACACCTTC
CASSRAAGQAYGYTF
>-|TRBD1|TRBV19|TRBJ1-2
TGTGCCAGTAGCCTGCCATACAGGGGTCTCACGAGAGATGGCTACACCTTC
CASSLPYRGLTRDGYTF
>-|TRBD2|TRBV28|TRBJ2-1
TGTGCCAGCAGAGGACGAGCGGGGGACAATGAGCAGTTCTTC
CASRGRAGDNEQFF
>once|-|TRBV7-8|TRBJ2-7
TGTGCCAGCAGCTTAGCCGTTGCTAACGAGCAGTACTTC
CASSLAVANEQYF
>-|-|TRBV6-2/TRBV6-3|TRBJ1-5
TGTGCCAGCAGTTCGGGAGGGCCCCAGCATTTT
CASSSGGPQHF
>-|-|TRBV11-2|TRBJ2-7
TGTGCCAGCAGCTTAGGTTTAAGTCTGCAGGGGACCTACGAGCAGTACTTC
CASSLGLSLQGTYEQYF
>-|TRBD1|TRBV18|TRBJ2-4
TGTGCCAGCTCACCACCCTTAGCAGGGGGATACATTCAGTACTTC
CASSPPLAGGYIQYF